This entry describes one T cell receptor beta chain. This clone's antigen is unknown. This may arise from a read error, as a much more abundant clone is one base away. The data belong to a study of early T cells in non-severe SARS-CoV-2 infection listed by TCRdb under 2021. Notes on the research overall: TCR sequencing used bulk RNA from unsorted whole blood, so alpha and beta chains could not be paired. Summary of the overall study and its limitations: VDJdb matching was skewed toward anti-spike CD8 responses and likely underestimated virus-specific expansions by missing private and CD4 specificities.

Libraries were made using 5' RACE. The instrument was a NextSeq 500. To correct for sequencing error and PCR bias, the TCR library protocol tagged individual cDNA molecules with unique molecular identifiers. TCR alpha and beta chains were both sequenced, and the abundances of alpha and beta sequences in each sample were closely correlated with each other. As for the original processing: Decombinator V4 was used to annotate the V gene, J gene and CDR3 of the TCR sequences. Expanded TCRs were defined as changing significantly between any two time points under a Poisson model with p below 0.0001. TCR abundances were normalised to the total number of TCRs sequenced per sample and expressed as counts per million. TRAV1-2 paired with TRAJ12, TRAJ20 or TRAJ33 defined MAIT TCRs, while TRAV10 paired with TRAJ18 defined iNKT TCRs. VDJdb, accessed 1 November 2021, was searched for CMV, EBV and SARS-CoV-2 annotated TCRs, with TCRs annotated for multiple antigens excluded. The public sequencing data were trimmed at Q25 with fastp and processed into clonotypes with MiXCR by TCRdb, which kept only in-frame beta chains. Each CDR3 protein gets just one entry, which takes the most common genes and DNA from the rows behind it. The V and J calls were determined by TCRdb, not by the authors. In all, the sample holds tens of thousands of distinct CDR3 sequences, and around an eighth of those were seen once. The top ten constitute under 4.5% of the sample.

The CDR3 has 13 amino acids, counting the end cysteine and phenylalanine. Just CDR3 DNA is preserved here, 39 bases in frame from base 1. The study was a case-control design nested within a healthcare worker cohort in London, UK, with weekly nasopharyngeal swab PCR tests and blood sampling. Between 23 and 31 March 2020, the week of the UK lockdown, healthcare workers were enrolled and then followed up weekly for as long as 16 weeks. The sample comprised whole blood. The rearrangement combines TRBV12-3 or TRBV12-4 with TRBJ2-5, and 7 junctional nucleotides match TRBD2. The sequence came from an adult who was a healthcare worker with PCR-confirmed SARS-CoV-2 infection or an uninfected control (not recorded which). The nucleotide sequence reads TGTGTCAGCAGAGCTAGCGGTCAAGAGACCCAGTACTTC. It translates to CVSRASGQETQYF.